Presented here are 31 T cell receptor beta chains from one specimen sequenced in a study of T cell changes during pregnancy in multiple sclerosis. Method: immunoSEQ multiplex PCR; TCRdb's copy keeps in-frame clones and lacks some. The data contain about 47,000 clones, roughly nine tenths of them singletons. The material was CD8+ T cells from peripheral blood mononuclear cells, obtained in the second trimester of pregnancy. Receptors were obtained from a female donor with multiple sclerosis, enrolled in a pregnancy study.

This clone was recorded only once. The genes are TRBV6-5 and TRBJ2-7, with D maybe TRBD2 (5 bases). The V and J ends lost 0 bases and 6 bases respectively, with 9 bases between them. The length of the CDR3 is 13 residues. Germline CDR1 reads MNHEY; CDR2 reads SVGAGI. CDR3 sequence reads: CASSYSGEGEQYF. The CDR3 nucleotides read TGTGCCAGCAGTTACTCTGGAGAGGGCGAGCAGTACTTC.

The CDR3 loop is CASSQEPGATMNTEAFF. Here the CDR3 DNA reads TGTGCCAGCAGCCAGGAGCCAGGGGCGACTATGAACACTGAAGCTTTCTTT. The gene calls are TRBV9 and TRBJ1-1, with a tentative D call TRBD1 (6 bases). V lost 4 bases and J lost 0, with 19 bases in between. Per the germline V gene, CDR1 is SGDLS and CDR2 is YYNGEE. This CDR3 contains 17 residues. Using reference TRBV9 and TRBJ1-1 for the parts outside the CDR3, the full variable domain is DSGVTQTPKHLITATGQRVTLRCSPRSGDLSVYWYQQSLDQGLQFLIQYYNGEERAKGNILERFSAQQFPDLHSELNLSSLELGDSALYFCASSQEPGATMNTEAFFGQGTRLTVV.

The chain employs TRBV2 and TRBJ2-1, with 7 bases aligning to TRBD1. The V segment lost 6 bases and the J segment 2 bases; nucleotides outside the gene matches: 4. In germline, CDR1 is SNHLY, CDR2 FYNNEI. The CDR3 consists of 14 residues. The CDR3 DNA follows: TGTGCCAGCAGGACCGGGACAGCCTACAATGAGCAGTTCTTC. It specifies CASRTGTAYNEQFF.

The chain combines TRBV11-1 with TRBJ2-2; TRBD1 aligns across 7 bases. The V gene end was trimmed by 5 bases and the J gene end by 0 bases; junction bases not matched to a gene: 6. CDR1 SGHAT and CDR2 FQDESV come from the germline V gene (reference sequence). CDR3 length: 16 residues. The CDR3 is CASSLHRGSNTGELFF. The CDR3 nucleotides are TGTGCCAGCAGCCTACACAGGGGATCGAACACCGGGGAGCTGTTTTTT.

The rearrangement links TRBV13 to TRBJ2-3, with 11 bases fitting TRBD2. The CDR3 is made up of 17 amino acids. The germline V gene has CDR1 PRHDT and CDR2 FYEKMQ (reference sequence). The ends lost 3 bases at V and 5 bases at J; junction bases unmatched: 10. In DNA form, the CDR3 reads TGTGCCAGCAGCTTCGGATTTAGCGGGGGGGCAAGAGATACGCAGTATTTT. This translates into CASSFGFSGGARDTQYF.

J is TRBJ2-1 and V is TRBV13; a weak D match, TRBD1 (6 bases). Germline-derived CDR1 and CDR2 are PRHDT and FYEKMQ (reference sequence). Trimming cost V 1 base and J 3 bases, with 13 bases left between them. The CDR3 has 16 amino acids. CDR3 residues: CASSLVGRGGYNEQFF. CDR3 bases: TGTGCCAGCAGCTTAGTCGGCAGGGGCGGCTACAATGAGCAGTTCTTC.

CDR3 DNA: TGTGCCAGCAGCCTAGGCCGGGGGGTCAATGAGCAGTTCTTC. Its protein is CASSLGRGVNEQFF. The J gene is TRBJ2-1, the V gene TRBV14; 7 nucleotides align to TRBD2. The V and J ends lost 4 bases and 6 bases, in that order; junction bases with no gene match: 6. CDR1 is SGHDN and CDR2 is FVKESK in the germline V gene. This CDR3 spans 14 amino acids.

The chain carries TRBV6-1 and TRBJ1-5, with TRBD1 as a possible D gene (6 bases). V was trimmed by 3 bases and J by 6 bases, leaving 12 bases between them. CDR3 length: 14 amino acids. The germline CDR1 and CDR2 sequences are MNHNS and SASEGT. The CDR3 DNA is TGTGCCAGCAGTGATGGGGGCTCAAGTCAGCCCCAGCATTTT. Its protein is CASSDGGSSQPQHF.

CDR3 sequence: CASSATATNEKLFF. The CDR3 DNA follows: TGTGCCAGCAGCGCGACTGCAACTAATGAAAAACTGTTTTTT. The rearrangement uses TRBV5-6 and TRBJ1-4; D ambiguous. The germline V and J ends were trimmed by 4 bases and 0 bases, with 7 bases remaining between them. The CDR3 is made up of 14 amino acids. Germline CDR1 and CDR2: SGHDT and YYEEEE. Full variable domain (missing parts from reference TRBV5-6 and TRBJ1-4): DAGVTQSPTHLIKTRGQQVTLRCSPKSGHDTVSWYQQALGQGPQFIFQYYEEEERQRGNFPDRFSGHQFPNYSSELNVNALLLGDSALYLCASSATATNEKLFFGSGTQLSVL.

The chain recombines TRBV19 with TRBJ1-1, with 7 bases matching TRBD1. CDR1 is LNHDA and CDR2 is SQIVND in the germline V gene (reference sequence). The CDR3 consists of 13 residues. V was clipped by 8 bases and J by 2 bases; unmatched bases: 5. The CDR3 is CASGHRGNTEAFF. DNA of the CDR3: TGTGCCAGTGGTCACAGGGGTAACACTGAAGCTTTCTTT.

V is TRBV4-1 and J is TRBJ1-5, with D perhaps TRBD1 (5 bases). Trimming took off 4 bases at V and 3 bases at J, with 19 bases between the two ends. The CDR3 is 17 residues long. Per germline, CDR1 MGHRA and CDR2 YSYEKL. The CDR3 sequence: CASSLRFSGTLNQPQHF. The CDR3 nucleotides are TGCGCCAGCAGCCTGAGGTTTTCCGGGACTCTCAATCAGCCCCAGCATTTT.

The V call is TRBV4-1, the J call TRBJ1-1, with TRBD1 as a possible D gene (5 bases). The CDR3 runs to 12 residues. V shed 4 bases and J shed 8 bases, with 11 bases lying between them. Germline CDR1 and CDR2: MGHRA and YSYEKL. CDR3 coding DNA: TGCGCCAGCAGCCTGGACACCTCAGAAGCTTTCTTT. Its translation is CASSLDTSEAFF.

V gene TRBV6-1 combines with J gene TRBJ1-1; D gene unclear. The germline V gene encodes CDR1 MNHNS and CDR2 SASEGT. The V gene lost 1 base and the J gene lost 1 base, with 7 bases spanning the gap. The length of the CDR3 is 14 residues. The CDR3 nucleotides read TGTGCCAGCAGTGAAGGACAAACGAACACTGAAGCTTTCTTT. It yields the protein CASSEGQTNTEAFF.

The rearrangement joins TRBV5-1 to TRBJ2-1; tentative D call: TRBD2 (5 bases). Germline CDR1 reads SGHRS; CDR2 reads YFSETQ. The ends were cut back, 0 bases at V and 0 bases at J, with 7 bases in the middle. This CDR3 has 15 amino acids. CDR3 nucleotide sequence: TGCGCCAGCAGCTTGGCGCGGGTCTCCTACAATGAGCAGTTCTTC. This translates into CASSLARVSYNEQFF.

The chain joins TRBV27 to TRBJ2-2; D is unclear. The V gene lost 2 bases and the J gene lost 7 bases, with 5 bases spanning the gap. The CDR3 sequence is 12 residues long. Germline V gene sequence: CDR1 MNHEY, CDR2 SMNVEV (reference sequence). CDR3 sequence (DNA): TGTGCCAGCAGTTTAAGAGTCGGGGAGCTGTTTTTT. Amino acids: CASSLRVGELFF.

In its sample, this clone was seen a few times. V gene TRBV6-1 combines with J gene TRBJ1-1; D is unresolved. The CDR3 has 13 amino acids. CDR1 and CDR2 (germline): MNHNS, SASEGT. V gave up 3 bases and J gave up 4 bases, with 9 bases separating them. The CDR3 DNA reads as TGTGCCAGCAGTGACGGTTCTAGCACTGAAGCTTTCTTT. Protein: CASSDGSSTEAFF.

This chain connects TRBV30 to TRBJ2-6; TRBD1 is a possible D gene (5 bases). This CDR3 region has 15 residues. The V gene's germline CDR1 is GTSNPN and CDR2 SVGIG (reference sequence). The ends were cut back, 1 base at V and 0 bases at J, with 7 bases in the middle. CDR3 coding DNA: TGTGCCTGGAGTGCAGGGTTCTCTGGGGCCAACGTCCTGACTTTC. Protein sequence: CAWSAGFSGANVLTF.

The chain has TRBV30 and TRBJ2-3; TRBD2 aligns across 8 bases. CDR1 is GTSNPN, CDR2 SVGIG, per germline (reference sequence). V lost 4 bases and J lost 3; bases outside the gene matches: 15. The CDR3 sequence is 17 residues long. CDR3 loop: CAWTGTGTRLLTDTQYF. DNA for the CDR3: TGTGCCTGGACAGGAACCGGGACTAGGTTGCTTACAGATACGCAGTATTTT.

The rearrangement uses TRBV19 and TRBJ2-2; D remains unclear. CDR1 and CDR2 from the germline V gene are LNHDA and SQIVND (reference sequence). V lost 10 bases and J 0 bases, leaving 12 bases between the germline ends. The CDR3 has 14 amino acids. The CDR3 spells CATKPTPNTGELFF. DNA of the CDR3: TGTGCCACCAAGCCCACGCCGAACACCGGGGAGCTGTTTTTT.

The chain joins TRBV19 to TRBJ1-1, with 9 bases that match TRBD1. The CDR3 extends over 14 amino acids. J lost 11 bases, V lost 9 bases, and 16 bases had no gene match. Germline CDR1 reads LNHDA; CDR2 reads SQIVND (reference sequence). CDR3 residues: CASQGGTGMDEAFF. DNA of the CDR3: TGTGCCAGCCAGGGAGGGACAGGGATGGACGAGGCTTTCTTT.

The genes are TRBV30 and TRBJ1-1; 7 nucleotides match TRBD1. Trimming cost V 5 bases and J 8 bases; bases outside gene matches: 8. Germline V gives CDR1 GTSNPN, CDR2 SVGIG (reference sequence). The CDR3 loop spans 12 amino acids. The CDR3 sequence: CAWDRTGREAFF. The DNA for the CDR3 is TGTGCCTGGGACAGGACAGGTAGGGAAGCTTTCTTT.

The chain employs TRBV5-6 and TRBJ2-1; 7 bases map to TRBD2. The CDR3 runs 13 residues. V shed 2 bases and J 8 bases; nucleotides not matched to a gene: 4. Germline CDR1 and CDR2: SGHDT and YYEEEE. Here the CDR3 DNA reads TGTGCCAGCAGCTTTTTCAGCGGGGATGAGCAGTTCTTC. Translation gives CASSFFSGDEQFF.

This clone was recorded once. The V and J genes are TRBV28 and TRBJ1-5; D perhaps matches TRBD1 (5 bases). The ends were cut back, 3 bases at V and 9 bases at J, with 21 bases in the middle. This CDR3 comprises 16 residues. Per the germline V gene, CDR1 is MDHEN and CDR2 is SYDVKM. CDR3 sequence: CASSLRGGVSRRPQHF. The CDR3, as DNA: TGTGCCAGCAGTTTGCGCGGGGGGGTCAGCCGGCGGCCCCAGCATTTT.

In DNA, the CDR3 is TGTGCCAGCATCCGGAGACTGATGTGGACCGGGGAGCTGTTTTTT. Translation gives CASIRRLMWTGELFF. The V and J genes are TRBV5-6 and TRBJ2-2, with D hard to call. CDR1 is SGHDT, CDR2 YYEEEE, per germline. V was cut by 6 bases and J by 5 bases, with 17 bases left in between. The CDR3 is 15 amino acids.

In this sample, this clone turned up a few times. The V gene is TRBV5-4, the J gene TRBJ2-2; unclear D gene. CDR1 SGHNT and CDR2 YYREEE come from the germline V gene (reference sequence). V dropped 5 bases and J dropped 7 bases, with 18 bases sitting between them. CDR3 length: 15 residues. CDR3 coding DNA: TGTGCCAGCAGGCCGGATGGGTGGGCGATCGGGGAGCTGTTTTTT. Translation: CASRPDGWAIGELFF.

The V call is TRBV27, the J call TRBJ1-1; maybe TRBD1 (5 bases). Trimming took 7 bases from V and 0 from J, leaving 12 bases between them. CDR3 length equals 14 residues. The germline CDR1 and CDR2 sequences are MNHEY and SMNVEV (reference sequence). CDR3 protein: CASTQDSMNTEAFF. DNA of the CDR3: TGTGCCAGCACCCAAGACAGCATGAACACTGAAGCTTTCTTT.

The V call is TRBV19, the J call TRBJ1-2; a weak D match, TRBD1 (6 bases). V shed 6 bases and J shed 1 base, with 12 bases lying between them. The CDR3 runs 14 residues. The germline CDR1 and CDR2 sequences are LNHDA and SQIVND (reference sequence). CDR3: CASRATGLNYGYTF. In nucleotides, the CDR3 is TGTGCCAGTAGAGCGACAGGCCTTAACTATGGCTACACCTTC.

The chain uses TRBV6-1 and TRBJ2-1, with no clear D. Germline V gene data show CDR1 as MNHNS and CDR2 as SASEGT. Deletions cut 2 bases from V and 5 bases from J, with 7 bases between. This CDR3 contains 13 residues. The CDR3 bases are TGTGCCAGCAGTGAATATTCGGACAATGAGCAGTTCTTC. It translates to CASSEYSDNEQFF.

The genes are TRBV4-1 and TRBJ1-5, with D perhaps TRBD1 (5 bases). CDR1 is MGHRA and CDR2 is YSYEKL in the germline V gene. The CDR3 is made up of 13 amino acids. Trimming shortened V by 3 bases and J by 4 bases, and 7 bases separated the two germline ends. The CDR3 bases are TGCGCCAGCAGCCAGGGGCAGAATCAGCCCCAGCATTTT. Translated: CASSQGQNQPQHF.

The chain employs TRBV7-9 and TRBJ2-5; D is ambiguous. This CDR3 has 13 residues. Trimming stripped 8 bases from V and 3 bases from J, with 13 bases between. Germline-derived CDR1 and CDR2 are SEHNR and FQNEAQ (reference sequence). DNA of the CDR3: TGTGCCAGCCGCAGAACAGAAGAAGAGACCCAGTACTTC. This sequence encodes CASRRTEEETQYF. Drawing the rest from reference TRBV7-9 and TRBJ2-5, the complete variable domain is DTGVSQNPRHKITKRGQNVTFRCDPISEHNRLYWYRQTLGQGPEFLTYFQNEAQLEKSRLLSDRFSAERPKGSFSTLEIQRTEQGDSAMYLCASRRTEEETQYFGPGTRLLVL.

In its sample, this clone was seen once. This rearrangement joins TRBV27 to TRBJ2-1, with D hard to call. The V and J ends lost 4 bases and 4 bases respectively, with 5 bases between them. Germline lookup yields CDR1 MNHEY and CDR2 SMNVEV (reference sequence). CDR3 length: 12 amino acids. In nucleotides, the CDR3 is TGTGCCAGCAGTTCTCCGTACAATGAGCAGTTCTTC. Protein sequence: CASSSPYNEQFF.